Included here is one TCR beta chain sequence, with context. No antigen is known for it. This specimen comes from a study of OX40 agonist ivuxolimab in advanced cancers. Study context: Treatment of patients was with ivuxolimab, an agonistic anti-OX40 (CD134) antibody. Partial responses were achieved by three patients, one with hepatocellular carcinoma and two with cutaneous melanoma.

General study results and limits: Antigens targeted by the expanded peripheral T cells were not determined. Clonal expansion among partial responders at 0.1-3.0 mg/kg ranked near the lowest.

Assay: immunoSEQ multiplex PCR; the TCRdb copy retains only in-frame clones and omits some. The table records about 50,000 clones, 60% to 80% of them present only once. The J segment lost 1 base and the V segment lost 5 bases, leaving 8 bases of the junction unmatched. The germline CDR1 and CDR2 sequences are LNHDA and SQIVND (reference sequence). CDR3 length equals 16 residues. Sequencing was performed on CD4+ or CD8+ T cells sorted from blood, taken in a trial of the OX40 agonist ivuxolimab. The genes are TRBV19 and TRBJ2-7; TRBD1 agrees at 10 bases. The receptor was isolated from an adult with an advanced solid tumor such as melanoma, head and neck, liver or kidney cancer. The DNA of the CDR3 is TGTGCCAGTAGTGGCACCGGGACAGGGGCTTCCTACGAGCAGTACTTC. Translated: CASSGTGTGASYEQYF.